Following are 28 T cell receptor beta chains from one sample sequenced in a study of blood T cell repertoires in COVID-19. Libraries were prepared by immunoSEQ multiplex PCR; TCRdb keeps only in-frame clonotypes and omits some of them. The sample consists of more than 300,000 clones, roughly 90% of them appearing once. Sequences were obtained from PBMCs or T cells enriched from blood (not recorded which). These receptors were taken from a woman in her twenties or thirties who had recovered from COVID-19.

The rearrangement joins TRBV28 to TRBJ1-4; D ambiguous. The CDR3 has 12 amino acids. Trimming stripped 6 bases from V and 5 bases from J, with 7 bases between. Germline assignment: CDR1 MDHEN and CDR2 SYDVKM. The CDR3 DNA reads as TGTGCCAGCAGCTTCAGGAATGAAAAACTGTTTTTT. Protein: CASSFRNEKLFF.

This chain connects TRBV7-3 to TRBJ2-5; no clear D gene. CDR1 and CDR2 (germline): SGHTA, FQGTGA. The CDR3 consists of 16 residues. The ends were cut back, 5 bases at V and 0 bases at J, with 16 bases in the middle. CDR3 residues: CASSPPPETNQETQYF. The CDR3 DNA follows: TGTGCCAGCAGCCCCCCTCCGGAGACCAACCAAGAGACCCAGTACTTC.

The chain employs TRBV28 and TRBJ2-2; 9 nucleotides line up with TRBD1. Trimming cost V 8 bases and J 6 bases; bases outside gene matches: 1. From germline, CDR1 is MDHEN and CDR2 SYDVKM. The length of the CDR3 is 12 residues. The CDR3 protein is CASGTGSGELFF. CDR3 coding DNA: TGTGCCAGCGGGACAGGGTCCGGGGAGCTGTTTTTT.

The chain links TRBV7-3 to TRBJ2-1; D uncertain. Germline CDR1 and CDR2: SGHTA and FQGTGA. The CDR3 has 16 residues. Trimming stripped 4 bases from V and 6 bases from J, with 19 bases between. CDR3 sequence: CASSSLRKSGFNEQFF. The DNA for the CDR3 is TGTGCCAGCAGCTCCCTCAGGAAAAGTGGTTTCAATGAGCAGTTCTTC.

The chain links TRBV29-1 to TRBJ2-1; possibly TRBD2 for D (5 bases). Trimming removed 3 bases from V and 9 bases from J, with 24 bases in between. Germline V CDR1 and CDR2: SQVTM, ANQGSEA. The CDR3 loop spans 16 amino acids. The CDR3 is CSVDPLEASYNSEQFF. CDR3 nucleotide sequence: TGCAGCGTTGACCCTTTGGAGGCCTCCTACAATAGTGAGCAGTTCTTC.

This CDR3 reads CASSQRQGSEQFF. The CDR3, as DNA: TGTGCCAGCAGCCAAAGACAGGGAAGTGAGCAGTTCTTC. V gene TRBV7-2 combines with J gene TRBJ2-1, with 7 bases that match TRBD1. The V segment lost 5 bases and the J segment 9 bases; nucleotides outside the gene matches: 7. Germline V gene data show CDR1 as SGHTA and CDR2 as FQGNSA. This CDR3 contains 13 residues.

The rearrangement links TRBV4-2 to TRBJ1-2; perhaps TRBD1 as D (6 bases). CDR1 and CDR2 (germline): LGHNA, YNFKEQ. This CDR3 has 15 residues. V lost 0 bases, J lost 5 bases, and 13 bases lay in between. The CDR3 region is CASSQERTVHYGYTF. In DNA form, the CDR3 reads TGTGCCAGCAGCCAAGAGAGGACAGTACATTATGGCTACACCTTC.

The chain couples TRBV7-2 to TRBJ2-6; D remains ambiguous. V gave up 8 bases and J gave up 0 bases, with 8 bases separating them. CDR1 and CDR2 (germline): SGHTA, FQGNSA. The CDR3 covers 14 residues. The CDR3 protein is CASDRGSGANVLTF. For the CDR3, the DNA is TGTGCCAGCGACCGCGGCTCTGGGGCCAACGTCCTGACTTTC.

V gene TRBV5-4 combines with J gene TRBJ2-5; 9 bases fit TRBD2. This CDR3 region has 15 residues. Germline V gives CDR1 SGHNT, CDR2 YYREEE (reference sequence). V was pared by 5 bases and J by 2 bases, with 7 bases of the junction left unmatched. The DNA of the CDR3 is TGTGCCAGCAGTTTATCTAGCGGGGATCAAGAGACCCAGTACTTC. Protein: CASSLSSGDQETQYF.

The chain combines TRBV5-5 with TRBJ2-7; D remains unclear. The CDR3 has 12 residues. The V end lost 0 bases, the J end lost 6 bases, and 7 bases lay between the germline ends. Germline V gene sequence: CDR1 SGHKS, CDR2 YYEKEE (reference sequence). DNA of the CDR3: TGTGCCAGCAGCTTGGTAGGCGGCGAGCAGTACTTC. Translated, it gives CASSLVGGEQYF.

In its sample, this clone was seen once. The chain uses TRBV15 and TRBJ1-4; TRBD1 is a possible D gene (6 bases). The CDR3 spans 13 residues. With 6 bases removed from V and 3 bases from J, the gap between germline ends came to 8 bases. Germline lookup yields CDR1 LNHNV and CDR2 YYDKDF (reference sequence). The CDR3: CATRRTANEKLFF. Here the CDR3 DNA reads TGTGCCACCAGGCGGACAGCTAATGAAAAACTGTTTTTT.

The CDR3 bases are TGCAGCGTTGCCAGGGTGTATGGCTACACCTTC. Translating it yields CSVARVYGYTF. The rearrangement links TRBV29-1 to TRBJ1-2; TRBD1 is a possible D gene (5 bases). The CDR3 spans 11 residues. V was trimmed by 4 bases and J by 5 bases, leaving 8 bases between them. Germline V CDR1 and CDR2: SQVTM, ANQGSEA.

The rearrangement links TRBV14 to TRBJ2-3, with 9 positions matching TRBD2. The length of the CDR3 is 16 residues. The ends lost 5 bases at V and 3 bases at J; junction bases unmatched: 9. Germline loops: CDR1 SGHDN, CDR2 FVKESK. The CDR3 sequence is CASSSTSGHWTDTQYF. As DNA, the CDR3 is TGTGCCAGCAGCTCGACTAGCGGCCACTGGACAGATACGCAGTATTTT.

This sequence joins TRBV19 and TRBJ1-1; TRBD1 aligns across 8 bases. There are 12 residues in the CDR3. V gave up 6 bases and J gave up 4 bases; unmatched junction bases: 1. Germline V lookup: CDR1 LNHDA, CDR2 SQIVND (reference sequence). The chain's CDR3 is CASRTGATEAFF. Written as DNA, the CDR3 is TGTGCCAGTAGGACAGGGGCCACTGAAGCTTTCTTT. Using reference TRBV19 and TRBJ1-1 for the parts outside the CDR3, the full variable domain is DGGITQSPKYLFRKEGQNVTLSCEQNLNHDAMYWYRQDPGQGLRLIYYSQIVNDFQKGDIAEGYSVSREKKESFPLTVTSAQKNPTAFYLCASRTGATEAFFGQGTRLTVV.

This clone appeared once. The chain uses TRBV4-3 and TRBJ2-3, with D perhaps TRBD2 (5 bases). Germline V CDR1 and CDR2: LGHNA, YSLEER. This CDR3 is built from 18 residues. V was trimmed by 1 base and J by 0 bases, leaving 17 bases between them. The CDR3 sequence is CASSQGNVGRLSTDTQYF. The DNA for the CDR3 is TGCGCCAGCAGCCAAGGGAATGTAGGGAGACTTAGCACAGATACGCAGTATTTT.

The rearrangement joins TRBV7-9 to TRBJ1-2; 8 positions agree with TRBD1. The J segment lost 3 bases and the V segment lost 4 bases, leaving 7 bases of the junction unmatched. Germline CDR1 is SEHNR and CDR2 is FQNEAQ (reference sequence). CDR3 length equals 15 residues. The CDR3 protein is CASSSGQGLHYGYTF. The DNA for the CDR3 is TGTGCCAGCAGCTCAGGACAGGGACTACACTATGGCTACACCTTC.

This clone was picked up one time. This chain joins TRBV9 and TRBJ1-4; D is possibly TRBD1 (6 bases). This CDR3 comprises 15 residues. V was trimmed by 4 bases and J by 0 bases, leaving 10 bases between them. Germline V gene sequence: CDR1 SGDLS, CDR2 YYNGEE. The CDR3 spells CASSSGQSTNEKLFF. In DNA, the CDR3 is TGTGCCAGCAGCTCAGGACAGTCAACTAATGAAAAACTGTTTTTT.

CDR3 nucleotides: TGTGCCAGCAGGGGCGACGGCTCGAACACCGGGGAGCTGTTTTTT. It encodes CASRGDGSNTGELFF. This sequence joins TRBV2 and TRBJ2-2; no firm D call. Germline V gives CDR1 SNHLY, CDR2 FYNNEI. V lost 6 bases and J lost 0, with 11 bases in between. The CDR3 runs to 15 residues.

The genes are TRBV6-6 and TRBJ2-7; 9 nucleotides agree with TRBD2. Germline CDR1 and CDR2: MNHNY and SVGAGI (reference sequence). The CDR3 has 15 amino acids. V was clipped by 6 bases and J by 3 bases; unmatched bases: 9. CDR3 region: CASRDPTSGFYEQYF. Written as DNA, the CDR3 is TGTGCCAGCAGGGATCCGACTAGCGGTTTCTACGAGCAGTACTTC.

J is TRBJ2-7 and V is TRBV7-9, with 10 bases aligning to TRBD2. There are 14 residues in the CDR3. The V and J ends lost 1 base and 6 bases, in that order; junction bases with no gene match: 3. Germline V CDR1 and CDR2: SEHNR, FQNEAQ (reference sequence). The CDR3 here is CASSLVGTSAEQYF. The CDR3 DNA reads TGTGCCAGCAGCTTAGTAGGGACTAGCGCCGAGCAGTACTTC.

The chain is built from TRBV7-2 and TRBJ2-2, with 12 positions matching TRBD2. V gave up 5 bases and J gave up 4 bases; unmatched junction bases: 5. The CDR3 has 16 amino acids. Germline assignment: CDR1 SGHTA and CDR2 FQGNSA. CDR3 in DNA: TGTGCCAGCAGCCCCGGACTAGCGGGAACCACCGGGGAGCTGTTTTTT. It yields the protein CASSPGLAGTTGELFF.

This rearrangement joins TRBV6-5 to TRBJ2-1, with 12 positions matching TRBD2. The CDR3 spans 15 residues. Germline V lookup: CDR1 MNHEY, CDR2 SVGAGI. Unmatched junction bases numbered 9, after V lost 5 bases and J lost 10 bases. CDR3 sequence (DNA): TGTGCCAGCAGTAATCTAGCGGGAGGGAATTACGAGCAGTTCTTC. Residues: CASSNLAGGNYEQFF.

CDR3 protein: CASSSRASNSPLHF. The CDR3 bases are TGTGCCAGCAGCTCGCGGGCTAGTAATTCACCCCTCCACTTT. The gene calls are TRBV7-3 and TRBJ1-6; D call uncertain. Trimming took off 4 bases at V and 6 bases at J, with 10 bases between the two ends. This CDR3 is 14 amino acids long. Germline CDR1 is SGHTA and CDR2 is FQGTGA.

The V call is TRBV2, the J call TRBJ2-7, with 10 positions matching TRBD2. The V segment lost 3 bases and the J segment 1 base; nucleotides outside the gene matches: 12. The germline CDR1 and CDR2 sequences are SNHLY and FYNNEI. CDR3 length: 18 residues. CDR3 DNA: TGTGCCAGCAGTGACTTGGTTCTAGCGGGAGTGTTGTCCTACGAGCAGTACTTC. This translates into CASSDLVLAGVLSYEQYF.

In its sample, this clone was seen once. The rearrangement joins TRBV5-1 to TRBJ1-4; 7 bases line up with TRBD1. In germline, CDR1 is SGHRS, CDR2 YFSETQ. J lost 4 bases, V lost 4 bases, and 7 bases had no gene match. The CDR3 contains 15 residues. The CDR3 DNA reads TGCGCCAGCAGCGAAGGACAGGTTATTAATGAAAAACTGTTTTTT. Translated: CASSEGQVINEKLFF.

This chain uses TRBV5-4 with TRBJ1-2, with D unclear. This CDR3 has 13 residues. Germline V lookup: CDR1 SGHNT, CDR2 YYREEE (reference sequence). Trimming cost V 0 bases and J 8 bases, with 11 bases left between them. The CDR3 region is CASSLAGLNGYTF. CDR3 DNA sequence: TGTGCCAGCAGCTTGGCGGGGTTGAACGGCTACACCTTC. The whole variable domain, filled in from reference TRBV5-4 and TRBJ1-2, reads ETGVTQSPTHLIKTRGQQVTLRCSSQSGHNTVSWYQQALGQGPQFIFQYYREEENGRGNFPPRFSGLQFPNYSSELNVNALELDDSALYLCASSLAGLNGYTFGSGTRLTVV.

This chain uses TRBV7-2 with TRBJ1-5; TRBD1 might be the D (5 bases). Trimming shortened V by 2 bases and J by 2 bases, and 10 bases separated the two germline ends. The germline gives CDR1 SGHTA, CDR2 FQGNSA. The CDR3 is 15 residues long. For the CDR3, the DNA is TGTGCCAGCAGCTTATATCAGGGTGGCAATCAGCCCCAGCATTTT. The encoded protein is CASSLYQGGNQPQHF.

The rearrangement uses TRBV28 and TRBJ2-3, with 13 bases matching TRBD2. The CDR3 runs 15 residues. V lost 5 bases and J lost 4; bases outside the gene matches: 3. Germline CDR1 MDHEN, CDR2 SYDVKM. The CDR3 nucleotides are TGTGCCAGCAGTCGACTAGCGGGAGGCGCAGATACGCAGTATTTT. Protein product: CASSRLAGGADTQYF.